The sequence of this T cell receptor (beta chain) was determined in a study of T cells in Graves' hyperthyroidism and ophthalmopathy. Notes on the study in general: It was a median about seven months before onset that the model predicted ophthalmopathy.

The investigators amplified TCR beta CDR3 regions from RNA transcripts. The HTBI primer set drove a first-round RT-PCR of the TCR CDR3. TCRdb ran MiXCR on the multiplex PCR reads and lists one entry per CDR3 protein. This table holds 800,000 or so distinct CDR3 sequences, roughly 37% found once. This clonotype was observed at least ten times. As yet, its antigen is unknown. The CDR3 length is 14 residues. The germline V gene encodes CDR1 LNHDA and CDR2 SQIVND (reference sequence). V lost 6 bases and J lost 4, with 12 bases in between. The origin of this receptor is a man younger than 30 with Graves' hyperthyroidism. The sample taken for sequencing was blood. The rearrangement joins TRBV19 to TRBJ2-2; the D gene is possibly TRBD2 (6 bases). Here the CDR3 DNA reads TGTGCCAGTAGGCGGGGCCGTAGCACCGGGGAGCTGTTTTTT. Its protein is CASRRGRSTGELFF.